Sequencing of this T cell receptor beta chain was carried out in a study of blood T cell repertoires in COVID-19. This CDR3 spans 12 amino acids. The germline V and J ends were trimmed by 4 bases and 0 bases, with 4 bases remaining between them. Germline values: CDR1 WSHSY, CDR2 SAAADI. The protocol was immunoSEQ multiplex PCR, while the TCRdb copy is restricted to in-frame clones and leaves out a portion. The sample includes 150,000 or so clones, around 80% of them seen just once. Sequenced material: PBMCs or T cells enriched from blood (not recorded which). The receptor's source is a woman aged 60-75 years who had recovered from COVID-19. The V gene is TRBV10-2, the J gene TRBJ2-7; D uncertain. CDR3 coding DNA: TGCGCCAGCAGTGTGAGCTCCTACGAGCAGTACTTC. Protein: CASSVSSYEQYF.